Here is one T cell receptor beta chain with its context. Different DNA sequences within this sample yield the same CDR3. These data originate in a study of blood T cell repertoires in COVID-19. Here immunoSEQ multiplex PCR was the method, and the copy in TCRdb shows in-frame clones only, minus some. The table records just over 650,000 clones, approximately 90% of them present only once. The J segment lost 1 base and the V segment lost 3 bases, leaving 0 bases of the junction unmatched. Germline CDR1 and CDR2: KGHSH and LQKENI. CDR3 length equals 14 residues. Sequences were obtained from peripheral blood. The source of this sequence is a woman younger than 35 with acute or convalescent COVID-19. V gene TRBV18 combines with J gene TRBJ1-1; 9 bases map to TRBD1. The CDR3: CASSPGQGNTEAFF. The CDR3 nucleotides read TGTGCCAGCTCACCGGGACAGGGGAACACTGAAGCTTTCTTT. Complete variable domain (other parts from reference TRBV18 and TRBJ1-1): NAGVMQNPRHLVRRRGQEARLRCSPMKGHSHVYWYRQLPEEGLKFMVYLQKENIIDESGMPKERFSAEFPKEGPSILRIQQVVRGDSAAYFCASSPGQGNTEAFFGQGTRLTVV.